Listed below are T cell receptor beta chains from one sample, sequenced in a study of cytomegalovirus exposure and HLA in healthy donors. Repertoires were generated with immunoSEQ multiplex PCR, while TCRdb's copy carries only in-frame clones and drops some. The sample yields about 120,000 clones, approximately 80% seen once. The specimen was PBMCs. These receptor sequences come from a man aged 35-49 years in good health and CMV-seropositive. Both conserved end residues are part of each CDR3. A D gene is named only where the DNA matches it firmly. Not all rows give a size; the values are once, few, many and, for expanded clones, a class.

clone_size	j_call	v_call	d_call	cdr3_nt	cdr3_aa
-	TRBJ2-1	TRBV5-1	TRBD2	TGCGCCAGCAGCGGCGGGGGGGCGGGGAATGAGCAGTTCTTC	CASSGGGAGNEQFF
-	TRBJ1-4	TRBV14	-	TGTGCCAGCAGCCAAGTAACCGGGGATAATGAAAAACTGTTTTTT	CASSQVTGDNEKLFF
-	TRBJ1-5	TRBV6-5	-	TGTGCCAGCAGTTACTCCGCCGGGGGGGGACATCAGCCCCAGCATTTT	CASSYSAGGGHQPQHF
-	TRBJ1-2	TRBV6-6	-	TGTGCCAGCAGTTACGAGGGGGGGTCGAACTATGGCTACACCTTC	CASSYEGGSNYGYTF
-	TRBJ2-5	TRBV7-6	-	TGTGCCAGCAGCCTCGATATTCAGGGATTTCGAGAGACCCAGTACTTC	CASSLDIQGFRETQYF
-	TRBJ2-7	TRBV5-8	-	TGTGCCAGCAGCTCTTTGCAGACAGTGGCCTACGAGCAGTACTTC	CASSSLQTVAYEQYF
-	TRBJ1-5	TRBV28	-	TGTGCCAGCAGCTTAACAGGGCTTAATCAGCCCCAGCATTTT	CASSLTGLNQPQHF
-	TRBJ1-2	TRBV10-3	TRBD1	TGTGCCATCAGTGAGACGGACAGGGCGAGTAGCTACACCTTC	CAISETDRASSYTF
-	TRBJ2-5	TRBV5-1	-	TGCGCCAGCAACAGTCAGGAGACCCAGTACTTC	CASNSQETQYF
-	TRBJ1-6	TRBV5-6	TRBD1	TGTGCCAGCAGCGCCTACAGGGGTAGCTCACCCCTCCACTTT	CASSAYRGSSPLHF
-	TRBJ2-5	TRBV11-2	-	TGTGCCAGCAGCTTAGTCCGAGCAGGGTTGGACTTC	CASSLVRAGLDF
-	TRBJ2-4	TRBV4-1	TRBD2	TGCGCCAGCAGCCAAGCCCACTTAGCGGGGGGGTGGGGGAAAAACAGTCAGTACTTC	CASSQAHLAGGWGKNSQYF
-	TRBJ2-1	TRBV11-3	-	TGTGCCAGCAGCTTGGCGGGGTACAATGAGCAGTTCTTC	CASSLAGYNEQFF
-	TRBJ2-1	TRBV4-2	TRBD2	TGTGCCAGCAGCCAAGATGGCCCTAGCGGGGGCTACAATGAGCAGTTCTTC	CASSQDGPSGGYNEQFF
few	TRBJ2-5	TRBV7-6	TRBD1	TGTGCCAGCAGCTCACGAGGGACAGTCCAAGAGACCCAGTACTTC	CASSSRGTVQETQYF
-	TRBJ1-1	TRBV7-2	-	TGTGCCAGCAGCCTCCTTGGGGGGGCGAACACTGAAGCTTTCTTT	CASSLLGGANTEAFF
-	TRBJ2-7	TRBV30	-	TGTGCCTGGAGTGAAACGAGATACGAGCAGTACTTC	CAWSETRYEQYF
-	TRBJ2-1	TRBV18	TRBD2	TGTGCCAGCTCACCACCCCGACTAGCGGGGGGAAGCTCCTACAATGAGCAGTTCTTC	CASSPPRLAGGSSYNEQFF
few	TRBJ2-4	TRBV7-3	-	TGTGCCAGCAGCTTATTCTCGGGGGATGGCATTCAGTACTTC	CASSLFSGDGIQYF
-	TRBJ1-5	TRBV5-8	-	TGTGCCAGCAGCTTGACAGGTTTCCAGCCCCAGCATTTT	CASSLTGFQPQHF
-	TRBJ2-2	TRBV6-6	TRBD2	TGTGCCAGCAGTTTACTAGCGGGGGGGCGAACCGGGGAGCTGTTTTTT	CASSLLAGGRTGELFF
once	TRBJ1-1	TRBV28	TRBD1	TGTGCCAGCAGGGGGGACAGGCGGACTGAAGCTTTCTTT	CASRGDRRTEAFF
few	TRBJ2-1	TRBV6-1	TRBD1	TGTGCCAGCAGTGCGACCGGGACAGGGAGGTACAATGAGCAGTTCTTC	CASSATGTGRYNEQFF
-	TRBJ2-5	TRBV11-2	TRBD1	TGTGCCAGCAGCTCTCAAACAGGGGGCAGGGAGACCCAGTACTTC	CASSSQTGGRETQYF
few	TRBJ2-1	TRBV4-1	TRBD2	TGCGCCAGCAGCCAAGTCCCAGCGGGGGCCCCCAATGAGCAGTTCTTC	CASSQVPAGAPNEQFF
once	TRBJ2-3	TRBV4-1	-	TGCGCCAGCAGCCAAGAAGAGGCAGAAAAAGATACGCAGTATTTT	CASSQEEAEKDTQYF
-	TRBJ1-1	TRBV28	TRBD1	TGTGCCAGCAGTTTTGGGGGTGACAGGGAGAACACTGAAGCTTTCTTT	CASSFGGDRENTEAFF
-	TRBJ1-3	TRBV18	TRBD1	TGTGCCAGCTCACCGGACAGGGGAAACACCATATATTTT	CASSPDRGNTIYF
-	TRBJ2-3	TRBV6-5	TRBD1	TGTGCCAGCAGTTACGCCAGGGGGAATACAGATACGCAGTATTTT	CASSYARGNTDTQYF
-	TRBJ1-3	TRBV6-1	-	TGTGCCAGCAGGGAGCAGGGCAACTCTGGAAACACCATATATTTT	CASREQGNSGNTIYF
-	TRBJ2-7	TRBV2	-	TGTGCCAGCAGGGCGGGACAGCTCTCCTACGAGCAGTACTTC	CASRAGQLSYEQYF
-	TRBJ2-1	TRBV29-1	-	TGCAGCGTTGCTCGCGGAGGTTACAATGAGCAGTTCTTC	CSVARGGYNEQFF
few	TRBJ1-5	TRBV6-6	TRBD1	TGTGCCAGCAGTACGGGACAGGAGGCTTTTAATCAGCCCCAGCATTTT	CASSTGQEAFNQPQHF
-	TRBJ2-5	TRBV5-8	TRBD2	TGTGCCAGCAGCTTGGATGCGGGGGGGCTGGGAGAGACCCAGTACTTC	CASSLDAGGLGETQYF
-	TRBJ1-1	TRBV6-5	-	TGTGCCAGCAGGTTCTCTCGAGACACTGAAGCTTTCTTT	CASRFSRDTEAFF